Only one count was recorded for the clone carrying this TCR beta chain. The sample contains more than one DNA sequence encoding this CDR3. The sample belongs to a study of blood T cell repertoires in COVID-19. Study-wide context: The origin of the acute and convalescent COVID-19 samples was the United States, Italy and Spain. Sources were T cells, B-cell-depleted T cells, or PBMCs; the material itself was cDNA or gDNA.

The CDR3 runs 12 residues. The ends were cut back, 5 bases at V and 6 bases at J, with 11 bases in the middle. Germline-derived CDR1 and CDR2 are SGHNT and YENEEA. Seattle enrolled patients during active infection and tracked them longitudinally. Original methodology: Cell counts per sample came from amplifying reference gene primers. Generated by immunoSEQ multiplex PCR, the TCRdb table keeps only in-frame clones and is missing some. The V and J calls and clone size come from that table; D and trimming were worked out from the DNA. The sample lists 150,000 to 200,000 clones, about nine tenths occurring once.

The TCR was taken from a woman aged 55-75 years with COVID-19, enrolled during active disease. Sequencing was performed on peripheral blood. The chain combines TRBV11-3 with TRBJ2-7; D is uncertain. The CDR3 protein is CASSSTPGEQYF. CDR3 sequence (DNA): TGTGCCAGCAGCAGCACCCCTGGCGAGCAGTACTTC. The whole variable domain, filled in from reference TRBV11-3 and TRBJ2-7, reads EAGVVQSPRYKIIEKKQPVAFWCNPISGHNTLYWYLQNLGQGPELLIRYENEEAVDDSQLPKDRFSAERLKGVDSTLKIQPAELGDSAVYLCASSSTPGEQYFGPGTRLTVT.